This T cell receptor (beta chain) appears in the sequencing data of a study of cytomegalovirus exposure and HLA in healthy donors. Germline V gene lookup returns CDR1 LNHNV and CDR2 YYDKDF (reference sequence). This CDR3 has 15 amino acids. Trimming left V 1 base short and J 6 bases short, with 12 bases between. This table comes from immunoSEQ multiplex PCR, and its TCRdb copy is limited to in-frame clones, with some not included. This sample has roughly 270,000 clones, with approximately 90% found just once. The chain joins TRBV15 to TRBJ1-4; tentatively, D is TRBD1 (5 bases). This TCR was recovered from a woman between 18 and 29 years old in good health and CMV-seronegative. The source material was PBMCs. The CDR3: CATSRGRGMDEKLFF. In DNA, the CDR3 is TGTGCCACCAGCAGAGGAAGGGGAATGGATGAAAAACTGTTTTTT.